Sequencing of this T cell receptor (beta chain) was carried out in a study of T cell responses to AZD1222 COVID-19 vaccine. Findings and caveats of the study: Only six or seven AZD1222 recipients were seropositive at baseline.

Profiling relied on immunoSEQ multiplex PCR, and the TCRdb table lists in-frame clones only, not all of them. The sample has 95,000 to 130,000 clones; 75% to 90% are singletons. V was shortened by 9 bases and J by 3 bases, with 14 bases between the two germline ends. CDR1 and CDR2 (germline): KGHDR, SFDVKD. CDR3 length equals 13 residues. Details on this clone: Antigen: not known.

The TCR comes from an adult in good health. Specimen: peripheral blood, collected on day 0 of MenACWY control vaccination. The rearrangement uses TRBV24-1 and TRBJ2-7; the D gene is possibly TRBD1 (6 bases). DNA for the CDR3: TGTGCCACCCAGGGGTCGGGTAGCTACGAGCAGTACTTC. Its protein is CATQGSGSYEQYF.